One TCR beta chain is described in this entry. Antigen: not known. These data come from a study of OX40 agonist ivuxolimab in advanced cancers. Study-level points and caveats: Both blood CD4+ and CD8+ T cells showed clonal growth by week 6 at 0.1 to 3.0 mg/kg.

The V and J ends lost 1 base and 0 bases respectively, with 7 bases between them. Germline CDR1 reads MDHEN; CDR2 reads SYDVKM. CDR3 size: 15 residues. Generated by immunoSEQ multiplex PCR, the TCRdb table keeps only in-frame clones and is missing some. Here the sample spans some 23,000 clones, over 70% being singletons. The gene calls are TRBV28 and TRBJ1-5, with D tentatively TRBD1 (5 bases). The sample here was CD4+ or CD8+ T cells sorted from blood, taken in a trial of the OX40 agonist ivuxolimab. The TCR sequence derives from an adult with an advanced solid tumor such as melanoma, head and neck, liver or kidney cancer. The DNA for the CDR3 is TGTGCCAGCAGTTTATTTGACAGTAGCAATCAGCCCCAGCATTTT. As protein: CASSLFDSSNQPQHF.